These 25 T cell receptor beta chains were all obtained from the same sample, sequenced in a study of molecular identifiers for immune sequencing clone quantification. MiXCR was run by TCRdb on the PCR reads, yielding one entry per CDR3 protein. The data hold around 65,000 distinct CDR3 sequences, with around 18% observed a single time. Sequenced: naive CD8+ T cells from blood, with Jurkat cell RNA spiked in. Specified subset: FACS-sorted CD8+CD4-CCR7+CD45RA+ naive T cells. The receptors were sampled from a human donor in good health. Some libraries in this study had Jurkat cell RNA spiked in.

Many counts were recorded for this clonotype. The genes are TRBV5-4 and TRBJ2-7; D tentatively fits TRBD1 or TRBD2 (6 bases each). This CDR3 has 14 amino acids. Germline CDR1 SGHNT, CDR2 YYREEE (reference sequence). With 3 bases removed from V and 1 base from J, the gap between germline ends came to 11 bases. In DNA, the CDR3 is TGTGCCAGCAGCTGGTCGGGGGCGTCCTACGAGCAGTACTTC. Residues: CASSWSGASYEQYF. The entire variable domain, with the rest obtained from reference TRBV5-4 and TRBJ2-7, is as follows: ETGVTQSPTHLIKTRGQQVTLRCSSQSGHNTVSWYQQALGQGPQFIFQYYREEENGRGNFPPRFSGLQFPNYSSELNVNALELDDSALYLCASSWSGASYEQYFGPGTRLTVT.

This clonotype has a handful of counts. The chain has TRBV25-1 and TRBJ2-3, with D possibly called TRBD1 or TRBD2 (5 bases each). Trimming shortened V by 8 bases and J by 0 bases, and 9 bases separated the two germline ends. The CDR3 runs 13 residues. CDR1 and CDR2 from the germline V gene are MGHDK and SYGVNS. In DNA, the CDR3 is TGTGCCAGCCGGGACCTCAGCACAGATACGCAGTATTTT. Protein sequence: CASRDLSTDTQYF.

At least ten counts were recorded for this clonotype. This sequence joins TRBV7-6 and TRBJ1-5; no clear D. CDR1 and CDR2 (germline): SGHVS, FNYEAQ. V was clipped by 2 bases and J by 0 bases, with 20 bases between them. This CDR3 contains 19 residues. This CDR3 is CASSLTPINTLDSNQPQHF. CDR3 nucleotide sequence: TGTGCCAGCAGCTTAACACCAATCAATACATTGGATAGCAATCAGCCCCAGCATTTT.

For the CDR3, the DNA is TGTGCCAGCAGTTACATGGTGCGTGAGCAGTTCTTC. Translated: CASSYMVREQFF. V is TRBV6-2 or TRBV6-3 and J is TRBJ2-1; no clear D gene. CDR3 length equals 12 residues. Germline CDR1 MNHEY, CDR2 SVGEGT. Trimming took 2 bases from V and 9 from J, leaving 8 bases between them.

A note on this clonotype: This could be a read error, since a much larger clone is one nucleotide away. This chain uses TRBV13 with TRBJ1-2; possible D gene TRBD1, 5 bases. This CDR3 is built from 14 residues. Germline V gene sequence: CDR1 PRHDT, CDR2 FYEKMQ (reference sequence). The CDR3 here is CASREAYLVRGYIF. The CDR3 coding sequence is TGTGCCAGCAGGGAGGCCTATCTAGTCCGGGGCTACATCTTC.

The chain couples TRBV7-9 to TRBJ2-1; 9 bases are a match to TRBD2. The CDR3 is made up of 18 amino acids. The V segment lost 6 bases and the J segment 0 bases; nucleotides outside the gene matches: 12. The germline V gene encodes CDR1 SEHNR and CDR2 FQNEAQ (reference sequence). In nucleotides, the CDR3 is TGTGCCAGCAGTCCCGGACTAGCGTATATAAGCTCCTACAATGAGCAGTTCTTC. Its protein product is CASSPGLAYISSYNEQFF.

The V and J genes are TRBV12-3 or TRBV12-4 and TRBJ2-1; 13 nucleotides agree with TRBD2. CDR3 size: 17 residues. V shed 5 bases, J shed 2 bases, and the junction held 6 bases outside the gene matches. In nucleotides, the CDR3 is TGTGCCAGCAGTCCCCGGACTAGCGGGAGCCCCTACAATGAGCAGTTCTTC. As protein: CASSPRTSGSPYNEQFF.

V is TRBV10-3 and J is TRBJ2-1, with 15 bases identical to TRBD2. The germline CDR1 and CDR2 sequences are ENHRY and SYGVKD. V dropped 6 bases and J dropped 7; count of bases not matched to a gene: 22. This CDR3 has 21 residues. The CDR3 DNA sequence: TGTGCCATCAGAAAACCCCCGGCCGGGGGGACTAGCGGGAGGTCCGGGAATGAGCAGTTCTTC. Translated, it gives CAIRKPPAGGTSGRSGNEQFF.

This clonotype occurred many times. The chain carries TRBV10-3 and TRBJ2-7; 7 bases map to TRBD1. J lost 3 bases, V lost 2 bases, and 4 bases had no gene match. Germline V gene sequence: CDR1 ENHRY, CDR2 SYGVKD. The CDR3 is 14 amino acids. CDR3 loop: CAISEPGQSYEQYF. CDR3 nucleotides: TGTGCCATCAGTGAGCCGGGACAGAGCTACGAGCAGTACTTC.

This clonotype was counted at least ten times. This chain joins TRBV6-2 or TRBV6-3 and TRBJ2-1; maybe TRBD2 (5 bases). The V end lost 2 bases, the J end lost 8 bases, and 7 bases lay between the germline ends. CDR3 length equals 12 residues. Germline assignment: CDR1 MNHEY and CDR2 SVGEGT. CDR3 protein: CASSYEGYEQFF. CDR3 sequence (DNA): TGTGCCAGCAGTTACGAGGGTTATGAGCAGTTCTTC.

This clonotype was seen at least ten times. The chain uses TRBV2 and TRBJ1-5, with TRBD1 matching over 8 bases. The trim removed 6 bases at V and 3 bases at J, leaving 7 bases unmatched. The CDR3 is made up of 15 amino acids. CDR1 SNHLY and CDR2 FYNNEI come from the germline V gene. CDR3 residues: CASSVTGQVNQPQHF. The CDR3 DNA is TGTGCCAGCAGCGTTACGGGACAGGTCAATCAGCCCCAGCATTTT.

This clonotype was picked up many times. Compared with germline, one end of the junction differs, possibly owing to a read error. The chain employs TRBV25-1 and TRBJ2-7; D not resolved. The CDR3 is 12 residues long. Germline values: CDR1 MGHDK, CDR2 SYGVNS. CDR3 protein: CASSRISSEQYF. The CDR3 nucleotides read TGTGCCAGCAGCAGAATATCCTCCGAGCAGTACTTC.

Of note for this clonotype: This sequence may be a read error, since a much larger clone differs from it by one base. The chain uses TRBV5-6 and TRBJ1-2; TRBD1 is a possible D gene (6 bases). The CDR3 has 16 amino acids. Germline V gene sequence: CDR1 SGHDT, CDR2 YYEEEE. The CDR3 spells CASSPDDRPSNYGYAF. CDR3 nucleotide sequence: TGTGCCAGCAGCCCAGACGACAGGCCAAGTAACTATGGCTACGCCTTC.

This clonotype appeared many times. The J gene is TRBJ2-4, the V gene TRBV28, with 11 nucleotides matching TRBD1. Germline V gene sequence: CDR1 MDHEN, CDR2 SYDVKM. The junction had 10 bases not matched to a gene; V was cut back by 5 bases and J by 4 bases. The CDR3 runs 17 residues. CDR3 sequence: CASSPRTGGMVKNIQYF. CDR3 in DNA: TGTGCCAGCAGTCCCCGGACAGGGGGCATGGTGAAAAACATTCAGTACTTC.

Concerning this clonotype: Since a much larger clone is just one base distant, this may be a read error. The DNA is omitted, as the CDR3 cannot be located on it reliably, and the CDR3 follows TCRdb's listing. The chain employs TRBV29-1 and TRBJ2-7; the table's D call TRBD2 went unverified against the DNA. The CDR3 is 14 amino acids long, termini counted. Germline values: CDR1 SQVTM, CDR2 ANQGSEA. CDR3 sequence reads: CSVLIANYSCEQYF.

Ten or more counts support this clonotype. The genes are TRBV20-1 and TRBJ1-1; D may be TRBD1 (5 bases). Trimming removed 0 bases from V and 6 bases from J, with 14 bases in between. The CDR3 spans 14 residues. The germline gives CDR1 DFQATT, CDR2 SNEGSKA (reference sequence). This CDR3 is CSAREAVAGAEAFF. The CDR3 region has the DNA TGCAGTGCTAGAGAAGCGGTCGCGGGGGCTGAAGCTTTCTTT.

The gene calls are TRBV27 and TRBJ1-1; D not certain. The CDR3 consists of 14 residues. V shed 5 bases and J shed 0 bases, with 10 bases lying between them. Germline V lookup: CDR1 MNHEY, CDR2 SMNVEV (reference sequence). For the CDR3, the DNA is TGTGCCAGCAGTCGGACGGGGTTGAACACTGAAGCTTTCTTT. Protein sequence: CASSRTGLNTEAFF.

This clonotype has ten or more counts. The rearrangement joins TRBV5-4 to TRBJ2-3; possibly TRBD2 for D (6 bases). The CDR3 loop spans 15 amino acids. Germline values: CDR1 SGHNT, CDR2 YYREEE (reference sequence). The ends were cut back, 2 bases at V and 6 bases at J, with 16 bases in the middle. Here the CDR3 DNA reads TGTGCCAGCAGCTTACTTACGGGAGTGACGGATACGCAGTATTTT. Amino acid sequence: CASSLLTGVTDTQYF.

At least ten counts were recorded for this clonotype. J is TRBJ2-2 and V is TRBV7-6, with 12 bases that match TRBD2. Germline lookup yields CDR1 SGHVS and CDR2 FNYEAQ. The CDR3 length is 19 residues. With 7 bases clipped from V and 0 bases from J, the junction kept 12 bases outside the gene matches. CDR3 DNA sequence: TGTGCCAGCACTTCGACCCTAGCGGGAGGGCTTACGAACACCGGGGAGCTGTTTTTT. It encodes CASTSTLAGGLTNTGELFF.

There are many counts of this clonotype. J is TRBJ2-2 and V is TRBV29-1; maybe TRBD2 (6 bases). CDR3 length: 11 residues. V was clipped by 4 bases and J by 6 bases, with 6 bases between them. In germline, CDR1 is SQVTM, CDR2 ANQGSEA. CDR3 nucleotides: TGCAGCGTTGGGGGGGCCGGGGAGCTGTTTTTT. It codes for CSVGGAGELFF.

This clonotype was recorded at least ten times. This sequence joins TRBV7-2 and TRBJ1-3, with 8 bases that match TRBD1. The CDR3 has 14 amino acids. From germline, CDR1 is SGHTA and CDR2 FQGNSA. J gave up 2 bases and V 6 bases, and 3 bases lay outside the gene matches. DNA for the CDR3: TGTGCCAGCAGTTTGGACAGGGCTGGAAACACCATATATTTT. Amino acid sequence: CASSLDRAGNTIYF. The entire variable domain, with the rest obtained from reference TRBV7-2 and TRBJ1-3, is as follows: GAGVSQSPSNKVTEKGKDVELRCDPISGHTALYWYRQSLGQGLEFLIYFQGNSAPDKSGLPSDRFSAERTGGSVSTLTIQRTQQEDSAVYLCASSLDRAGNTIYFGEGSWLTVV.

In its sample, this clonotype is medium-sized. V gene TRBV7-2 combines with J gene TRBJ2-3; tentatively, D is TRBD2 (6 bases). This CDR3 spans 14 amino acids. V was cut by 6 bases and J by 4 bases, with 14 bases left in between. Germline CDR1 and CDR2: SGHTA and FQGNSA. CDR3 sequence reads: CASRRGVGPDTQYF. CDR3 in DNA: TGTGCCAGCAGGCGGGGAGTGGGTCCAGATACGCAGTATTTT.

This clonotype showed up just a few times. The V and J genes are TRBV5-6 and TRBJ2-1, with TRBD2 matching over 14 bases. Germline lookup yields CDR1 SGHDT and CDR2 YYEEEE. This CDR3 is 17 amino acids long. J lost 4 bases, V lost 3 bases, and 6 bases had no gene match. CDR3 nucleotide sequence: TGTGCCAGCAGCTATGATGGGACTAGCGGGGGTTACAATGAGCAGTTCTTC. Protein product: CASSYDGTSGGYNEQFF.

This clonotype was detected many times. The genes are TRBV6-1 and TRBJ1-1; TRBD1 aligns across 7 bases. V was clipped by 5 bases and J by 1 base; unmatched bases: 7. This CDR3 comprises 15 residues. CDR1 is MNHNS and CDR2 is SASEGT in the germline V gene. CDR3 protein: CASSHTGTANTEAFF. The CDR3 bases are TGTGCCAGCAGTCATACCGGGACAGCGAACACTGAAGCTTTCTTT.

This clonotype was seen repeatedly, ten times or more. The chain's CDR3 is CASSSQTGAFGANVLTF. CDR3 bases: TGTGCCAGCAGCTCTCAAACAGGGGCTTTTGGGGCCAACGTCCTGACTTTC. The chain combines TRBV7-9 with TRBJ2-6; 7 positions match TRBD1. The junction had 9 bases not matched to a gene; V was cut back by 4 bases and J by 3 bases. The V gene's germline CDR1 is SEHNR and CDR2 FQNEAQ (reference sequence). The CDR3 contains 17 residues. Full variable domain (rest looked up from reference TRBV7-9 and TRBJ2-6): DTGVSQNPRHKITKRGQNVTFRCDPISEHNRLYWYRQTLGQGPEFLTYFQNEAQLEKSRLLSDRFSAERPKGSFSTLEIQRTEQGDSAMYLCASSSQTGAFGANVLTFGAGSRLTVL.